The next 18 T cell receptor beta chains were all read from a single sample in a study of blood T cell repertoires in COVID-19. TCRdb's copy holds only in-frame clones and misses some; the assay was immunoSEQ multiplex PCR. The table has about 74,000 clones, about 84% seen once. The sample consisted of peripheral blood. The receptor source for this set is a human donor in a cohort sampled during active COVID-19.

The chain recombines TRBV2 with TRBJ2-1, with 10 bases matching TRBD1. The ends lost 10 bases at V and 6 bases at J; junction bases unmatched: 9. The CDR3 is 14 amino acids. The germline V gene encodes CDR1 SNHLY and CDR2 FYNNEI. CDR3 protein: CATTGDRGRNEQFF. The CDR3 region has the DNA TGTGCCACCACCGGTGACAGGGGGCGCAATGAGCAGTTCTTC.

The chain carries TRBV5-1 and TRBJ2-7; TRBD2 matches 14 bases. Germline V gene data show CDR1 as SGHRS and CDR2 as YFSETQ. This CDR3 has 15 amino acids. V dropped 3 bases and J dropped 5; count of bases not matched to a gene: 4. In nucleotides, the CDR3 is TGCGCCAGCAGCTCTGGGACTAGCGGGAGTAACGAGCAGTACTTC. It translates to CASSSGTSGSNEQYF.

This clone was observed a handful of times. J is TRBJ2-7 and V is TRBV27, with 8 bases lining up with TRBD1. Germline-derived CDR1 and CDR2 are MNHEY and SMNVEV (reference sequence). This CDR3 contains 15 residues. V trimming: 0 bases; J trimming: 6 bases; junction bases outside the gene matches: 7. Here the CDR3 reads CASSLSPRGLREQYF. The CDR3, as DNA: TGTGCCAGCAGTTTATCACCCAGGGGGCTTCGCGAGCAGTACTTC.

As DNA, the CDR3 is TGCGCCAGCAGCTTGGTCCCCCTCAGGGTCTCTGGAAACACCATATATTTT. Translation: CASSLVPLRVSGNTIYF. The chain employs TRBV5-1 and TRBJ1-3; the D gene is possibly TRBD1 (5 bases). This CDR3 has 17 residues. In germline, CDR1 is SGHRS, CDR2 YFSETQ. The germline V and J ends were trimmed by 0 bases and 0 bases, with 13 bases remaining between them. The variable domain in full, completed from reference TRBV5-1 and TRBJ1-3, reads KAGVTQTPRYLIKTRGQQVTLSCSPISGHRSVSWYQQTPGQGLQFLFEYFSETQRNKGNFPGRFSGRQFSNSRSEMNVSTLELGDSALYLCASSLVPLRVSGNTIYFGEGSWLTVV.

V is TRBV6-6 and J is TRBJ2-7; 8 bases agree with TRBD1. The CDR3 is 15 residues long. V was clipped by 5 bases and J by 0 bases; unmatched bases: 6. Germline CDR1 MNHNY, CDR2 SVGAGI (reference sequence). The CDR3 loop is CASSGWDRSSYEQYF. The CDR3 DNA reads TGTGCCAGCAGTGGCTGGGACAGGAGCTCCTACGAGCAGTACTTC.

This chain uses TRBV7-2 with TRBJ2-1; TRBD2 is a possible D gene (5 bases). V lost 5 bases and J 14 bases, leaving 19 bases between the germline ends. Germline CDR1 SGHTA, CDR2 FQGNSA. The length of the CDR3 is 13 residues. CDR3 sequence reads: CASSPPRLAVEFF. CDR3 nucleotides: TGTGCCAGCAGCCCCCCCCGGCTAGCAGTTGAGTTCTTC.

V gene TRBV19 combines with J gene TRBJ1-2; 9 bases agree with TRBD1. The V segment lost 5 bases and the J segment 8 bases; nucleotides outside the gene matches: 6. The CDR3 extends over 13 amino acids. Per the germline V gene, CDR1 is LNHDA and CDR2 is SQIVND (reference sequence). CDR3 loop: CASSPTGGGGYTF. As DNA, the CDR3 is TGTGCCAGTAGTCCCACAGGGGGCGGAGGCTACACCTTC.

The CDR3 loop reads CAWSVGRVNQPQHF. The DNA of the CDR3 is TGTGCCTGGAGTGTTGGCAGGGTCAATCAGCCCCAGCATTTT. The chain carries TRBV30 and TRBJ1-5; TRBD1 is a possible D gene (5 bases). Germline V gene lookup returns CDR1 GTSNPN and CDR2 SVGIG (reference sequence). This CDR3 is 14 amino acids long. V lost 0 bases, J lost 3 bases, and 9 bases lay in between.

This clone was counted a single time. The rearrangement joins TRBV5-4 to TRBJ1-3; D gene unclear. The CDR3 loop spans 15 amino acids. Trimming stripped 3 bases from V and 2 bases from J, with 12 bases between. Germline assignment: CDR1 SGHNT and CDR2 YYREEE (reference sequence). The CDR3 here is CASSSPSSAGNTIYF. CDR3 nucleotides: TGTGCCAGCAGCTCTCCCTCCTCCGCTGGAAACACCATATATTTT.

The gene calls are TRBV11-2 and TRBJ2-7; tentative D call: TRBD1 (6 bases). This CDR3 has 14 amino acids. Trimming removed 5 bases at V and 3 bases at J, with 14 bases between. Per germline, CDR1 SGHAT and CDR2 FQNNGV. CDR3 residues: CASSPLTGLYEQYF. The CDR3 bases are TGTGCCAGCAGCCCCCTGACAGGTCTCTACGAGCAGTACTTC.

CDR3 amino acids: CSASSPGTSGSLRETQYF. As DNA, the CDR3 is TGCAGTGCTAGTTCTCCCGGGACTAGCGGGAGTTTAAGGGAGACCCAGTACTTC. The chain employs TRBV20-1 and TRBJ2-5, with TRBD2 identical over 14 bases. The germline V gene has CDR1 DFQATT and CDR2 SNEGSKA (reference sequence). J gave up 5 bases and V 3 bases, and 14 bases lay outside the gene matches. The CDR3 totals 18 residues.

The chain uses TRBV2 and TRBJ2-7, with TRBD2 matching over 8 bases. The V gene's germline CDR1 is SNHLY and CDR2 FYNNEI. CDR3 length equals 14 residues. J was trimmed by 4 bases and V by 6 bases; bases with no gene match: 8. This CDR3 is CASRTSESLYEQYF. The CDR3 DNA follows: TGTGCCAGCAGGACTAGCGAAAGTCTATACGAGCAGTACTTC.

The chain has TRBV25-1 and TRBJ2-1; TRBD2 agrees at 8 bases. The CDR3 contains 17 residues. Germline trimming cut 4 bases from V and 5 bases from J; bases unmatched to any gene: 13. The V gene's germline CDR1 is MGHDK and CDR2 SYGVNS. The CDR3 loop reads CASSAQGTAAGDNEQFF. CDR3 bases: TGTGCCAGCAGTGCTCAGGGGACCGCAGCGGGGGACAATGAGCAGTTCTTC.

This chain connects TRBV5-1 to TRBJ2-5; 8 nucleotides agree with TRBD1. The CDR3 is 14 amino acids. In germline, CDR1 is SGHRS, CDR2 YFSETQ. V dropped 3 bases and J dropped 3; count of bases not matched to a gene: 4. The CDR3 DNA sequence: TGCGCCAGCAGCTGGAGGGGACAGGAAGAGACCCAGTACTTC. Translation gives CASSWRGQEETQYF.

This clone occurred once. The CDR3 protein is CASSYFGIANEKLFF. CDR3 bases: TGTGCCAGCAGTTACTTCGGTATCGCTAATGAAAAACTGTTTTTT. V gene TRBV6-6 combines with J gene TRBJ1-4; D is uncertain. The CDR3 covers 15 residues. CDR1 and CDR2 (germline): MNHNY, SVGAGI (reference sequence). The germline V and J ends were trimmed by 1 base and 3 bases, with 9 bases remaining between them.

Note on this clone: This sample includes further DNA sequences coding for the same CDR3. This rearrangement joins TRBV7-8 to TRBJ2-3; 9 bases fit TRBD2. Per germline, CDR1 SGHVS and CDR2 FQNEAQ. This CDR3 is 16 amino acids long. The V gene end was trimmed by 5 bases and the J gene end by 4 bases; junction bases not matched to a gene: 10. The CDR3 loop is CASSGVRGGEADTQYF. CDR3 DNA sequence: TGTGCCAGCAGCGGGGTGCGGGGGGGAGAGGCAGATACGCAGTATTTT.

The chain employs TRBV5-6 and TRBJ2-3, with 8 bases matching TRBD2. The V and J ends lost 6 bases and 2 bases, in that order; junction bases with no gene match: 5. CDR1 and CDR2 (germline): SGHDT, YYEEEE. The CDR3 has 14 amino acids. The CDR3 nucleotides read TGTGCCAGCATCTCGCGGGAGGTCACAGATACGCAGTATTTT. Translated, it gives CASISREVTDTQYF.

The gene calls are TRBV27 and TRBJ2-7; 7 nucleotides align to TRBD1. V lost 0 bases to trimming and J lost 2 bases; unmatched junction nucleotides: 10. The CDR3 extends over 17 amino acids. Germline V gene sequence: CDR1 MNHEY, CDR2 SMNVEV (reference sequence). The chain's CDR3 is CASSLSVLDRETYEQYF. DNA for the CDR3: TGTGCCAGCAGTTTATCGGTTCTCGACAGGGAGACCTACGAGCAGTACTTC.